This TCR beta chain was retrieved from a study of siplizumab effects on memory and regulatory T cells. Comment on this clone: What it recognizes is unknown.

The assay looked at some 100,000 TCR templates in each sample. The method was immunoSEQ multiplex PCR; TCRdb's version includes in-frame clones alone and lacks a portion of them. The sample holds 100,000 or so clones, roughly 94% seen once. Overall study findings and caveats: Roughly 75-96% of proliferating clones (CD4+ or CD8+) could not be assigned a naive or memory phenotype. On average, less than 75% of mappable alloreactive CD4+ clones were Treg-derived under siplizumab, against 25% to 30% in controls. Memory cells seemed less diverse than naive T cells, which also seemed major contributors to the alloresponse.

Germline V gene sequence: CDR1 SGHTA, CDR2 FQGNSA. V was pared by 3 bases and J by 5 bases, with 11 bases between. CDR3 length: 13 residues. Sequencing used Tregs sorted from blood. The clonotype originates from a human donor in good health. The chain carries TRBV7-2 and TRBJ2-7, with D unclear. The CDR3 sequence is CASSLKLSHEQYF. As DNA, the CDR3 is TGTGCCAGCAGCTTGAAGTTATCCCACGAGCAGTACTTC. Full variable domain (remainder filled in from reference TRBV7-2 and TRBJ2-7): GAGVSQSPSNKVTEKGKDVELRCDPISGHTALYWYRQSLGQGLEFLIYFQGNSAPDKSGLPSDRFSAERTGGSVSTLTIQRTQQEDSAVYLCASSLKLSHEQYFGPGTRLTVT.